The rows below give T cell receptor beta chains drawn from one sample of a study of blood T cells in healthy people across ages. One entry per CDR3 protein results from TCRdb running MiXCR on the 5' RACE reads. Of 1.5 million to 2 million distinct CDR3 sequences listed, roughly 50% are singletons. The sequenced material came from blood. The receptors here all came from a woman aged 40 to 50 in good health. The CDR3 runs from the conserved cysteine through the conserved F or W. A D gene is named only where the DNA matches it firmly. Part of the rows lack a size; the others show once, few, many or a class for expanded clones.

J gene	clone size	V gene	D gene	CDR3 DNA	CDR3 protein
TRBJ2-1	NA	TRBV14	NA	TGTGCCAGCAGCCAAAACGGGGCAGGAGGGCAGTTCTTC	CASSQNGAGGQFF
TRBJ2-5	few	TRBV6-5	NA	TGTGCCAGCTTACGGAGGGGCCGGGAAGGGGAGACCCAGTACTTC	CASLRRGREGETQYF
TRBJ2-1	NA	TRBV11-2	NA	TGTGCCAGCAGCTTAGTCTCGGAGTACAATGAGCAGTTCTTC	CASSLVSEYNEQFF
TRBJ2-7	NA	TRBV28	NA	TGTGCCAGCAGACAAACCGGGTCCTTCTACGAGCAGTACTTC	CASRQTGSFYEQYF
TRBJ2-3	NA	TRBV27	TRBD2	TGTGCCAGCCAACTAGCGGGGGTGGCAGATACGCAGTATTTT	CASQLAGVADTQYF
TRBJ2-5	NA	TRBV2	NA	TGTGCCACCCTAATGCGGGGGACCCAGTACTTC	CATLMRGTQYF
TRBJ1-5	NA	TRBV29-1	NA	TGCAGCGTTGGGAGGGACCCTAATCAGCCCCAGCATTTT	CSVGRDPNQPQHF
TRBJ1-4	NA	TRBV28	NA	TGTGCCTCCCTTCGGGGTAGAAATGAAAAACTGTTTTTT	CASLRGRNEKLFF
TRBJ1-2	NA	TRBV6-2/TRBV6-3	NA	TGTGCCAGCAGTTACTCGACTTCCCACAATGGCTACACCTTC	CASSYSTSHNGYTF
TRBJ1-2	NA	TRBV20-1	NA	TGCAGTGCTATGACGCCGAACCATGGGGGCTACACCTTC	CSAMTPNHGGYTF
TRBJ2-1	few	TRBV7-2	NA	TGTGCCAGCAGCTTTCTAGCCACCTACAATGAGCAGTTCTTC	CASSFLATYNEQFF
TRBJ2-3	NA	TRBV6-2/TRBV6-3	NA	TGTGCCAGCAGTTACGGACCATTAGGAGATACGCAGTATTTT	CASSYGPLGDTQYF
TRBJ2-1	few	TRBV7-9	NA	TGTGCCAGCAGCCGCCCACCCAGGGGCAAGGGAAATAACAATGAGCAGTTCTTC	CASSRPPRGKGNNNEQFF
TRBJ2-1	few	TRBV7-2	NA	TGTGCCAGCAGCTTAGGCGGGACAACCTACAATGAGCAGTTCTTC	CASSLGGTTYNEQFF
TRBJ1-6	once	TRBV6-6	NA	TGCGCCAGCAGTTACTTTGCAGGGTCCCAAGCTAATTCACCCCTCCACTTT	CASSYFAGSQANSPLHF
TRBJ2-5	NA	TRBV23-1	NA	TGCGCCAGAGAAGGGGGACGGAAATTCCAAGAGACCCAGTACTTC	CAREGGRKFQETQYF
TRBJ1-4	NA	TRBV5-1	NA	TGCGCCAGCAGCGTGACAGCAACTAATGAAAAACTGTTTTTT	CASSVTATNEKLFF
TRBJ2-7	many	TRBV29-1	NA	TGCAGCGTTGTGAGATCCTACGAGCAGTACTTC	CSVVRSYEQYF
TRBJ2-5	NA	TRBV27	NA	TGTGCCAGCAGTTTAAATGGGGGACTTGCAAAAGAGACCCAGTACTTC	CASSLNGGLAKETQYF
TRBJ1-5	NA	TRBV3-1	NA	TGTGCCAGCCGCCAAGGGGGGCAGGGTCAGCCCCAGCATTTT	CASRQGGQGQPQHF
TRBJ2-1	NA	TRBV5-1	TRBD1	TGCGCCAGCAGCTTGCAGAAGACAGGGGGCCGCCGAGACGAGCAGTTCTTC	CASSLQKTGGRRDEQFF
TRBJ1-2	NA	TRBV7-9	NA	TGTGCCAGCAGGGGGTGGGTGGACTGTGGCTACACCTTC	CASRGWVDCGYTF
TRBJ2-7	NA	TRBV7-3	NA	TGTGCCAGCAGCTTAACAGGGGGGGCGATAGTCGAGCAGTACTTC	CASSLTGGAIVEQYF
TRBJ2-3	NA	TRBV7-3	TRBD2	TGTGCCAGCAGCTTAACGTCGGGGGGGCAGGATACGCAGTATTTT	CASSLTSGGQDTQYF
TRBJ1-5	few	TRBV12-3/TRBV12-4	TRBD1	TGTGCCAGCAGCAAGACAGGGAATCAGCCCCAGCATTTT	CASSKTGNQPQHF